This T cell receptor beta chain was observed in a study of blood T cell repertoires in COVID-19. Overall study context: PBMCs, B-cell-depleted T cells, or T cells provided the cDNA or gDNA that made up the material.

Measured with immunoSEQ multiplex PCR; TCRdb has only the in-frame clones, and not every one. The sample has about 210,000 clones, 87% seen once. CDR1 SGHNT and CDR2 YENEEA come from the germline V gene. The CDR3 runs to 16 residues. With V trimmed by 1 base and J by 2 bases, 4 bases remained unmatched. Sequenced sample: PBMCs or T cells enriched from blood (not recorded which). The origin of this receptor is a man aged 18 to 29 with acute COVID-19. The V call is TRBV11-3, the J call TRBJ2-1; 8 bases line up with TRBD2. The CDR3 sequence: CASSLGSGGTYNEQFF. CDR3 nucleotides: TGTGCCAGCAGCTTAGGCAGCGGGGGTACCTACAATGAGCAGTTCTTC.